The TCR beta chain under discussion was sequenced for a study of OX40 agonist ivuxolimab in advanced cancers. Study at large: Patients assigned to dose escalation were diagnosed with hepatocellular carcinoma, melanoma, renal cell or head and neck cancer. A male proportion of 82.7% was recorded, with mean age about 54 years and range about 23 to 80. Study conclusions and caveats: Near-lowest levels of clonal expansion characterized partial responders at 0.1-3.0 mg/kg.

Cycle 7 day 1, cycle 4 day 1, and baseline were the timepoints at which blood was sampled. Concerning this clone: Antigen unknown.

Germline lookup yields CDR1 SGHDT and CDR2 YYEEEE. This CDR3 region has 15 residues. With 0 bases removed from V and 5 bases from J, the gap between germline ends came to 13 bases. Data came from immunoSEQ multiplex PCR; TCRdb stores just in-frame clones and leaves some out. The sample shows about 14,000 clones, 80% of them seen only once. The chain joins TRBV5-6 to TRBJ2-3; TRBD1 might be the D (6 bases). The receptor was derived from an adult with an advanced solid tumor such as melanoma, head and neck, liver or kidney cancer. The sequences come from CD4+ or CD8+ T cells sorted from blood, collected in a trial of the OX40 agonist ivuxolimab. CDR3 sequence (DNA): TGTGCCAGCAGCTTGGACCGGGACACTTTAGATACGCAGTATTTT. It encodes CASSLDRDTLDTQYF. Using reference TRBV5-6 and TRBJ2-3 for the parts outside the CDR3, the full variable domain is DAGVTQSPTHLIKTRGQQVTLRCSPKSGHDTVSWYQQALGQGPQFIFQYYEEEERQRGNFPDRFSGHQFPNYSSELNVNALLLGDSALYLCASSLDRDTLDTQYFGPGTRLTVL.